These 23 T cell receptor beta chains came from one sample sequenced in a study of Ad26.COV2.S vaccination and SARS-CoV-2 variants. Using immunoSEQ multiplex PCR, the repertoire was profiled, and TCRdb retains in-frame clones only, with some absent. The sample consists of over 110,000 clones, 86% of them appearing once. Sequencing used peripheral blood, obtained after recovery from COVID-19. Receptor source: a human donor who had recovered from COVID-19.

CDR3 sequence: CASSNQGYQPQHF. CDR3 DNA: TGTGCCAGCAGCAATCAGGGGTATCAGCCCCAGCATTTT. The chain has TRBV28 and TRBJ1-5; perhaps TRBD1 as D (6 bases). CDR3 length equals 13 residues. V was trimmed by 6 bases and J by 5 bases, leaving 11 bases between them. The germline gives CDR1 MDHEN, CDR2 SYDVKM. The full variable domain, rest sourced from reference TRBV28 and TRBJ1-5, is DVKVTQSSRYLVKRTGEKVFLECVQDMDHENMFWYRQDPGLGLRLIYFSYDVKMKEKGDIPEGYSVSREKKERFSLILESASTNQTSMYLCASSNQGYQPQHFGDGTRLSIL.

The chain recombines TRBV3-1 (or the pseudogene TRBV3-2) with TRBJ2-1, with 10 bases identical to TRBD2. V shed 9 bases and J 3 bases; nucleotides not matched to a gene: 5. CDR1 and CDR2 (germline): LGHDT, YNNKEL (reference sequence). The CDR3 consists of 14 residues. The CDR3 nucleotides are TGTGCCAGTACCGAGCGGGGGGGCTACAATGAGCAGTTCTTC. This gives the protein CASTERGGYNEQFF.

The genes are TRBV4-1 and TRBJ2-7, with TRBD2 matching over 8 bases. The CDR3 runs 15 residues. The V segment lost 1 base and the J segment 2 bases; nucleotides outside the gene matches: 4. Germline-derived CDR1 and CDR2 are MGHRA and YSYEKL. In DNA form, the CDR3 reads TGCGCCAGCAGCCAAGGTCTAGCGGGTGCCTACGAGCAGTACTTC. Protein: CASSQGLAGAYEQYF.

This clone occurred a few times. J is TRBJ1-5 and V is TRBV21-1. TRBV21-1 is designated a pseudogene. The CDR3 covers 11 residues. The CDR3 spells CASSKGEPQHF. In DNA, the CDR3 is TGTGCCAGCAGCAAAGGGGAGCCCCAGCATTTT.

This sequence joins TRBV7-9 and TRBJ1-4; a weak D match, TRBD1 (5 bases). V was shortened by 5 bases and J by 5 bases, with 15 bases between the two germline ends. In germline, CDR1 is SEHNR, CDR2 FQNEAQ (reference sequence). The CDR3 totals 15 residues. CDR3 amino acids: CASSGNGAINEKLFF. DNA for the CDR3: TGTGCCAGCAGCGGGAACGGGGCCATCAATGAAAAACTGTTTTTT.

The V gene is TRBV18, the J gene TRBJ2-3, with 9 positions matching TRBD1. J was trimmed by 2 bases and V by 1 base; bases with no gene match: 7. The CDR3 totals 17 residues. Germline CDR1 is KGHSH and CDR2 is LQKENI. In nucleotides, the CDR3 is TGTGCCAGCTCACCACTAGGTCGGGACAGGGACACAGATACGCAGTATTTT. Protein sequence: CASSPLGRDRDTDTQYF.

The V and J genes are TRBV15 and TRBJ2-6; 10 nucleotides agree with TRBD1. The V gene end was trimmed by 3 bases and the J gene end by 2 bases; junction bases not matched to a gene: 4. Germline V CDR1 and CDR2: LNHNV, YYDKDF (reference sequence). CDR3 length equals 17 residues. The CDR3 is CATSRGTGVPGANVLTF. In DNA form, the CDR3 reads TGTGCCACCAGCAGGGGGACAGGGGTGCCTGGGGCCAACGTCCTGACTTTC. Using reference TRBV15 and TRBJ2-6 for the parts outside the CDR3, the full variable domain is DAMVIQNPRYQVTQFGKPVTLSCSQTLNHNVMYWYQQKSSQAPKLLFHYYDKDFNNEADTPDNFQSRRPNTSFCFLDIRSPGLGDTAMYLCATSRGTGVPGANVLTFGAGSRLTVL.

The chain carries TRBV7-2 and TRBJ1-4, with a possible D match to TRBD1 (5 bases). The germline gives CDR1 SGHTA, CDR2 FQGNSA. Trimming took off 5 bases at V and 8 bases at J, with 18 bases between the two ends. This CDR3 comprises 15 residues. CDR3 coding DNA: TGTGCCAGCAGCCCCCAGGCAGGGTTCGGAGAAAAACTGTTTTTT. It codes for CASSPQAGFGEKLFF.

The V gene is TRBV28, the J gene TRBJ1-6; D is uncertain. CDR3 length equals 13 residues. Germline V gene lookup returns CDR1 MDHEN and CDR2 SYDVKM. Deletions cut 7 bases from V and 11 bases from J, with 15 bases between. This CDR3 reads CASITGSGPPLHF. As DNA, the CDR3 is TGTGCCAGCATCACGGGGTCCGGGCCACCCCTCCACTTT.

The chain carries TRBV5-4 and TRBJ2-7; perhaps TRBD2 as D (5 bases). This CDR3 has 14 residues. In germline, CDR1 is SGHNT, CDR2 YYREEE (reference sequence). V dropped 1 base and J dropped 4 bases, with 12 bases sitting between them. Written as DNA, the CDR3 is TGTGCCAGCAGCTTGCGGGGTTCGGGATACGAGCAGTACTTC. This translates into CASSLRGSGYEQYF.

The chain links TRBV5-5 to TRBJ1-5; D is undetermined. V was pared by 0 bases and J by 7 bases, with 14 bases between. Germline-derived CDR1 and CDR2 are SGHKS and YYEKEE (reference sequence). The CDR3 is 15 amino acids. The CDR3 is CASSLDLGMGQPQHF. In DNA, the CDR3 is TGTGCCAGCAGCTTGGATCTTGGTATGGGCCAGCCCCAGCATTTT.

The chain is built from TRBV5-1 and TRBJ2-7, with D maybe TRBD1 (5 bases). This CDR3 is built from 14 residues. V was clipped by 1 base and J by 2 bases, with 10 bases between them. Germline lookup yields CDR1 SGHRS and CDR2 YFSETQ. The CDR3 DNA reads TGCGCCAGCAGCTTGAGTCAGGGTCCCTACGAGCAGTACTTC. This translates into CASSLSQGPYEQYF. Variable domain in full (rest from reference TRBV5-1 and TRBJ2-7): KAGVTQTPRYLIKTRGQQVTLSCSPISGHRSVSWYQQTPGQGLQFLFEYFSETQRNKGNFPGRFSGRQFSNSRSEMNVSTLELGDSALYLCASSLSQGPYEQYFGPGTRLTVT.

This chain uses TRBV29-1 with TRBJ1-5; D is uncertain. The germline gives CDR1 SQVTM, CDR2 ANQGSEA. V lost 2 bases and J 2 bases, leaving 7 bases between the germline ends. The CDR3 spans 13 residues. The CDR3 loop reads CSVETDRNQPQHF. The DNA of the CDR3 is TGCAGCGTTGAAACCGATCGCAATCAGCCCCAGCATTTT.

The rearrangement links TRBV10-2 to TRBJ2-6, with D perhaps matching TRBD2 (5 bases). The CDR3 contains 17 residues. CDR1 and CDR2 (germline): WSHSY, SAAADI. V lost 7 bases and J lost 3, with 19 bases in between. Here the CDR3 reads CASNNTTGSVGANVLTF. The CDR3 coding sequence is TGCGCCAGCAACAACACAACGGGGTCCGTTGGGGCCAACGTCCTGACTTTC.

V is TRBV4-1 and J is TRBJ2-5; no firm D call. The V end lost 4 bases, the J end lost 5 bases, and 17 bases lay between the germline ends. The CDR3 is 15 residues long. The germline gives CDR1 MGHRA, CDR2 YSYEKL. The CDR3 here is CASSLGPSEWETQYF. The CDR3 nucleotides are TGCGCCAGCAGCCTGGGCCCGTCGGAGTGGGAGACCCAGTACTTC.

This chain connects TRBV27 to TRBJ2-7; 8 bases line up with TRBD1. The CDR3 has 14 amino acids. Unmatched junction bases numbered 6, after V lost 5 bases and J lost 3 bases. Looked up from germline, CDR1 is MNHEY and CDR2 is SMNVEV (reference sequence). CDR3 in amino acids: CASSPWTGNYEQYF. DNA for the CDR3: TGTGCCAGCAGTCCCTGGACAGGGAACTACGAGCAGTACTTC.

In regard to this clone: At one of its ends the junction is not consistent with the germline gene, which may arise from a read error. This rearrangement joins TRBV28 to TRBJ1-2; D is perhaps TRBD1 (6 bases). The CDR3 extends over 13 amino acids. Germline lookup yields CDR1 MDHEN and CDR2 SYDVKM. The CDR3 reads CASSYPLPGVSIF. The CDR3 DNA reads TGTGCCAGCAGTTACCCCCTCCCAGGGGTATCTATCTTC.

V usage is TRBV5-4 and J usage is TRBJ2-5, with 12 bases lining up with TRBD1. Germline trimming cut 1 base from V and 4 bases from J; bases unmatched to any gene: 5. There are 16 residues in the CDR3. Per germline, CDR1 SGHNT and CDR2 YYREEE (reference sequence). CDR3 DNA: TGTGCCAGCAGCTTGTGGGACAGGGGGCTGGGAGAGACCCAGTACTTC. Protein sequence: CASSLWDRGLGETQYF.

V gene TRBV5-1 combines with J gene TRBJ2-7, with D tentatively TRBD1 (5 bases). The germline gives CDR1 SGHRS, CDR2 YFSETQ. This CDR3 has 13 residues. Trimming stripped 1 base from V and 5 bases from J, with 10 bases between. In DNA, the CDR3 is TGCGCCAGCAGCTTGACAGGTGTCCACGAGCAGTACTTC. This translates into CASSLTGVHEQYF. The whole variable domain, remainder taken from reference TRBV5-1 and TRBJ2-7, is KAGVTQTPRYLIKTRGQQVTLSCSPISGHRSVSWYQQTPGQGLQFLFEYFSETQRNKGNFPGRFSGRQFSNSRSEMNVSTLELGDSALYLCASSLTGVHEQYFGPGTRLTVT.

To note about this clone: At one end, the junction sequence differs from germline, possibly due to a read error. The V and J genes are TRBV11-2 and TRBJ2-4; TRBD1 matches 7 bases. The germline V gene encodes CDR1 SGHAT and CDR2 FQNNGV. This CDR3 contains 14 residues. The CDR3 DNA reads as TGTGCCAGCAGCTTACCCCCGACAGGGAAGGGGCCCCTTTTC. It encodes CASSLPPTGKGPLF.

The CDR3 DNA sequence: TGTGCCAGCAGTGATCTCGTGCCCAACAGGAGAACTAATGAAAAACTGTTTTTT. It yields the protein CASSDLVPNRRTNEKLFF. This chain uses TRBV25-1 with TRBJ1-4; TRBD1 is a possible D gene (5 bases). The V end was cut by 3 bases, the J end by 1 base, with 18 bases between. This CDR3 has 18 amino acids. Germline-derived CDR1 and CDR2 are MGHDK and SYGVNS. The complete variable domain, with remaining parts taken from reference TRBV25-1 and TRBJ1-4, reads EADIYQTPRYLVIGTGKKITLECSQTMGHDKMYWYQQDPGMELHLIHYSYGVNSTEKGDLSSESTVSRIRTEHFPLTLESARPSHTSQYLCASSDLVPNRRTNEKLFFGSGTQLSVL.

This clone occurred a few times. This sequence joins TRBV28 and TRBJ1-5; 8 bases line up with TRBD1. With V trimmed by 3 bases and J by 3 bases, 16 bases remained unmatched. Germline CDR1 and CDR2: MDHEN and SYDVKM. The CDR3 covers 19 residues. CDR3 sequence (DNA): TGTGCCAGCAGTTTTAAGGGGGCAGGGGGCTTGTTGGACAATCAGCCCCAGCATTTT. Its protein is CASSFKGAGGLLDNQPQHF.

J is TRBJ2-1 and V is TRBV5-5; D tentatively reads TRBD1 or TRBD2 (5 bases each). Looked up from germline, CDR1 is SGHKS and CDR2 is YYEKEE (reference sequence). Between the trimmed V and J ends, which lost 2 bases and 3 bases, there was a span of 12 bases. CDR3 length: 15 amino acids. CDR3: CASSLGTKLYNEQFF. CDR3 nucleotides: TGTGCCAGCAGCTTAGGGACCAAGCTCTACAATGAGCAGTTCTTC.